This T cell receptor (beta chain) was identified in a study of identical twins. This clonotype was counted at least ten times. Germline V gene data show CDR1 as DFQATT and CDR2 as SNEGSKA (reference sequence). The CDR3 contains 14 residues. The V gene lost 0 bases and the J gene lost 4 bases, with 12 bases spanning the gap. TCRdb analysed the 5' RACE reads with MiXCR anew, one entry per CDR3 protein. The sample includes hundreds of thousands of distinct CDR3 sequences, 21% of them seen just once. The same data also went into a second study, on T cells expressing NK-cell markers.

The sequenced material came from PBMCs. This sequence was found in a woman under 30 in good health. V gene TRBV20-1 combines with J gene TRBJ1-1; D gene ambiguous. The CDR3: CSARDSAVVTEAFF. The CDR3 nucleotides read TGCAGTGCTAGAGATAGTGCGGTCGTCACTGAAGCTTTCTTT.